These 19 T cell receptor beta chains share one sample of origin, sequenced in a study of beta chain features in type 1 diabetes. Study-level findings and limits: Among patients with Type 1 diabetes, TCRB CDR3s were moderately but significantly shorter in every one of the four CD4+ subsets.

As every portion of the isolated RNA was reverse transcribed, the sequencing read expressed TCRB transcripts. Sequenced by immunoSEQ multiplex PCR; TCRdb stores in-frame clones only, minus some. Here the sample spans some 27,000 clones, 65% being singletons. For these receptors, no antigen is known. The sample was Tregs from blood. All receptors derive from a woman aged 25 to 45 with type 1 diabetes.

Regarding this clone: This sample includes further DNA sequences coding for the same CDR3. The chain has TRBV19 and TRBJ2-5, with 10 positions matching TRBD2. J was trimmed by 5 bases and V by 10 bases; bases with no gene match: 13. In germline, CDR1 is LNHDA, CDR2 SQIVND (reference sequence). The length of the CDR3 is 15 residues. The CDR3 here is CATFGLAEKEETQYF. CDR3 bases: TGTGCCACCTTCGGACTAGCGGAAAAGGAGGAGACCCAGTACTTC.

The chain carries TRBV29-1 and TRBJ1-1, with D possibly being TRBD1 (6 bases). The CDR3 length is 14 residues. Germline CDR1 reads SQVTM; CDR2 reads ANQGSEA. Trimming took 6 bases from V and 1 from J, leaving 15 bases between them. The CDR3 is CSVTLDRWNTEAFF. CDR3 coding DNA: TGCAGCGTGACCTTGGACAGATGGAACACTGAAGCTTTCTTT.

V gene TRBV19 combines with J gene TRBJ1-1; 10 positions match TRBD1. V dropped 7 bases and J dropped 4; count of bases not matched to a gene: 9. This CDR3 has 15 residues. From germline, CDR1 is LNHDA and CDR2 SQIVND (reference sequence). CDR3 bases: TGTGCCAGTAATTCAATAGACAGGGGGCCCACTGAAGCTTTCTTT. Encoded protein: CASNSIDRGPTEAFF.

This chain links TRBV5-1 with TRBJ1-2, with TRBD1 matching 8 bases. V lost 4 bases to trimming and J lost 8 bases; unmatched junction nucleotides: 10. CDR1 and CDR2 (germline): SGHRS, YFSETQ. The CDR3 is 14 residues long. This CDR3 reads CASSPDREWKGYTF. DNA of the CDR3: TGCGCCAGCAGCCCGGACAGGGAGTGGAAGGGCTACACCTTC.

The chain links TRBV28 to TRBJ2-1; TRBD2 agrees at 11 bases. The CDR3 consists of 15 residues. The junction had 4 bases not matched to a gene; V was cut back by 4 bases and J by 5 bases. CDR1 and CDR2 (germline): MDHEN, SYDVKM. The CDR3 coding sequence is TGTGCCAGCAGTTCTCTAGCGGGGGGAAACAATGAGCAGTTCTTC. Translated: CASSSLAGGNNEQFF.

J is TRBJ2-5 and V is TRBV7-2; 8 bases line up with TRBD2. This CDR3 is 14 amino acids long. Per germline, CDR1 SGHTA and CDR2 FQGNSA. V lost 5 bases and J lost 5; bases outside the gene matches: 7. The CDR3 sequence: CASSLRTSSETQYF. CDR3 in DNA: TGTGCCAGCAGCCTACGGACTAGCTCCGAGACCCAGTACTTC.

The V gene is TRBV6-6, the J gene TRBJ1-5; D is unclear. Germline lookup yields CDR1 MNHNY and CDR2 SVGAGI (reference sequence). CDR3 length equals 12 residues. The V end was cut by 6 bases, the J end by 5 bases, with 8 bases between. The CDR3 reads CASRTADQPQHF. The CDR3 DNA is TGTGCCAGCAGGACCGCGGATCAGCCCCAGCATTTT.

CDR3 protein: CSARLGTDNGYTF. The CDR3 DNA reads TGCAGCGCTCGCTTAGGGACAGACAACGGCTACACCTTC. The chain has TRBV29-1 and TRBJ1-2, with 7 bases lining up with TRBD1. The germline V gene encodes CDR1 SQVTM and CDR2 ANQGSEA. This CDR3 has 13 amino acids. J was trimmed by 8 bases and V by 7 bases; bases with no gene match: 13.

This clone is a singleton in its sample. V usage is TRBV6-1 and J usage is TRBJ2-1, with 10 bases lining up with TRBD2. Germline V CDR1 and CDR2: MNHNS, SASEGT. The length of the CDR3 is 15 residues. The V and J ends lost 6 bases and 8 bases, in that order; junction bases with no gene match: 10. The CDR3 is CASSEYSGRTDEQFF. DNA for the CDR3: TGTGCCAGCAGCGAATATAGCGGGAGGACGGATGAGCAGTTCTTC.

The chain has TRBV7-3 and TRBJ2-5; perhaps TRBD1 as D (5 bases). The J call is doubtful: the DNA matches TRBJ2-7 better. CDR3 length equals 14 residues. Germline CDR1 reads SGHTA; CDR2 reads FQGTGA. DNA for the CDR3: TGTGCCAGCAGCCGGGCAGGACACTCCTACGAGCAGTACTTC. It yields the protein CASSRAGHSYEQYF.

V and J are TRBV7-2 and TRBJ2-1; 9 bases line up with TRBD2. V gave up 3 bases and J gave up 0 bases; unmatched junction bases: 0. CDR3 length: 15 amino acids. Germline CDR1 reads SGHTA; CDR2 reads FQGNSA. The CDR3 bases are TGTGCCAGCAGCTTTAGCGGGAGCTCCTACAATGAGCAGTTCTTC. It encodes CASSFSGSSYNEQFF.

The chain carries TRBV30 and TRBJ2-4; the match to TRBD2 covers 10 bases. CDR1 and CDR2 from the germline V gene are GTSNPN and SVGIG (reference sequence). This CDR3 contains 13 residues. V was clipped by 6 bases and J by 8 bases; unmatched bases: 7. The CDR3 DNA is TGTGCCTGTGCTAGCGGGAGTTTTGACATTCAGTACTTC. Its translation is CACASGSFDIQYF. The variable domain in full, completed from reference TRBV30 and TRBJ2-4, reads SQTIHQWPATLVQPVGSPLSLECTVEGTSNPNLYWYRQAAGRGLQLLFYSVGIGQISSEVPQNLSASRPQDRQFILSSKKLLLSDSGFYLCACASGSFDIQYFGAGTRLSVL.

This clone was found once. The rearrangement joins TRBV11-2 to TRBJ1-2, with D possibly TRBD1 on 5 matching bases. This CDR3 contains 15 residues. Germline assignment: CDR1 SGHAT and CDR2 FQNNGV. Trimming shortened V by 5 bases and J by 4 bases, and 17 bases separated the two germline ends. This CDR3 reads CASSPRQGLLYGYTF. CDR3 nucleotides: TGTGCCAGCAGCCCCCGGCAGGGACTACTCTATGGCTACACCTTC.

This chain connects TRBV29-1 to TRBJ2-5; tentatively, D is TRBD1 (6 bases). The germline V gene encodes CDR1 SQVTM and CDR2 ANQGSEA. This CDR3 region has 15 residues. Trimming left V 4 bases short and J 4 bases short, with 19 bases between. As DNA, the CDR3 is TGCAGCGTTGTCTTCGGACAGAGAAAGCTAGAGACCCAGTACTTC. Protein: CSVVFGQRKLETQYF.

This clone has more than one count but fewer than ten. The genes are TRBV28 and TRBJ2-1, with TRBD2 as a possible D gene (6 bases). This CDR3 spans 15 amino acids. The germline V gene has CDR1 MDHEN and CDR2 SYDVKM. Trimming stripped 2 bases from V and 3 bases from J, with 11 bases between. The CDR3 loop reads CASSLRDSYYNEQFF. In DNA, the CDR3 is TGTGCCAGCAGTTTAAGGGACTCGTACTACAATGAGCAGTTCTTC.

The rearrangement uses TRBV5-1 and TRBJ2-7; 7 nucleotides agree with TRBD1. The J segment lost 2 bases and the V segment lost 4 bases, leaving 6 bases of the junction unmatched. The length of the CDR3 is 14 residues. CDR1 and CDR2 from the germline V gene are SGHRS and YFSETQ. In DNA form, the CDR3 reads TGCGCCAGCAGCCCGGGGACAGCGACCTACGAGCAGTACTTC. Translating gives CASSPGTATYEQYF.

This clone has a handful of counts. The gene calls are TRBV29-1 and TRBJ1-2; the match to TRBD1 covers 8 bases. With V trimmed by 1 base and J by 4 bases, 8 bases remained unmatched. Germline V gives CDR1 SQVTM, CDR2 ANQGSEA. This CDR3 has 15 residues. CDR3 amino acids: CSVEGGRGQFYGYTF. CDR3 coding DNA: TGCAGCGTTGAAGGCGGCAGGGGGCAATTCTATGGCTACACCTTC.

The chain has TRBV7-8 and TRBJ1-5; 8 bases are a match to TRBD1. CDR3 length: 15 amino acids. Germline V lookup: CDR1 SGHVS, CDR2 FQNEAQ. J was trimmed by 5 bases and V by 3 bases; bases with no gene match: 6. CDR3: CASSFEAGGHQPQHF. The CDR3 DNA reads as TGTGCCAGCAGCTTCGAGGCAGGGGGCCATCAGCCCCAGCATTTT.

Comments on this clone: The junction shows a germline mismatch at one end, possibly a read error. The V gene is TRBV10-3, the J gene TRBJ2-1; TRBD2 agrees at 11 bases. CDR3 length equals 14 residues. The germline CDR1 and CDR2 sequences are ENHRY and SYGVKD. This CDR3 is CAANSGRAYNEQFF. Here the CDR3 DNA reads TGTGCCGCCAATAGCGGGAGGGCCTATAATGAGCAGTTCTTC.